The T cell receptor beta chain under discussion was sequenced for a study of cytomegalovirus exposure and HLA in healthy donors. Germline assignment: CDR1 GTSNPN and CDR2 SVGIG (reference sequence). V gave up 5 bases and J gave up 9 bases, with 23 bases separating them. CDR3 length: 16 residues. Researchers ran the PCR with 60 Vbeta and 13 Jbeta primers. The assay was immunoSEQ multiplex PCR, and TCRdb's table has in-frame clones only and misses some. The profile shows around 58,000 clones, around four fifths of them singletons. Source material: PBMCs. This rearrangement joins TRBV30 to TRBJ1-6; D is possibly TRBD1 (5 bases). This receptor was taken from a male donor in good health and CMV-seropositive. The CDR3 region has the DNA TGTGCCTGGGAGATGGAGGGACCCCAAAGCGGTTCACCCCTCCACTTT. It translates to CAWEMEGPQSGSPLHF.